This T cell receptor beta chain was identified during a study of CD4 T cells in relation to SARS-CoV-2 and coronaviruses. Study details: Two subjects were Hispanic; patients were 8 males and a handful of females.

Concerning this clone: What it binds is not known.

Survey-level TCR-beta sequencing used DNA from CEF-cultured naive and memory CD4+ T cells. This table comes from immunoSEQ multiplex PCR, and its TCRdb copy is limited to in-frame clones, with some not included. The sample includes tens of thousands of clones, about 80% seen only once; the top ten take 2.5% to 3%. For around 11 days, around 10^5 sorted CD4+ cells grew with T cell-depleted PBMCs and CEF. The receptor comes from an adult with COVID-19. Input material: memory CD4+ T cells from PBMCs, cultured in vitro.

CDR3: CASSPGDRRAQYF. CDR3 nucleotide sequence: TGCGCCAGCAGCCCGGGGGATCGAAGGGCGCAGTATTTT. The chain recombines TRBV5-1 with TRBJ2-3; D might be TRBD2 (6 bases). Per germline, CDR1 SGHRS and CDR2 YFSETQ. The V end was cut by 4 bases, the J end by 10 bases, with 16 bases between. The CDR3 contains 13 residues.